These 14 T cell receptor beta chains share one sample of origin, sequenced in a study of beta chain features in type 1 diabetes. Of the isolated RNA, all was reverse transcribed, and so the sequenced material was expressed TCRB transcripts. The data were produced by immunoSEQ multiplex PCR, yet TCRdb's version contains in-frame clones alone and is incomplete. The table lists about 470,000 clones, approximately 30% of them singletons. Sample: naive CD4+ T cells from blood. The origin of the receptors is a man aged 18 to 29 in good health.

This clone was seen more than once but under ten times. This chain connects TRBV2 to TRBJ1-1; D unclear. CDR3 length equals 13 residues. Germline V gene lookup returns CDR1 SNHLY and CDR2 FYNNEI. Trimming removed 0 bases from V and 6 bases from J, with 8 bases in between. In nucleotides, the CDR3 is TGTGCCAGCAGTGAAGCGCGCGGAGCTGAAGCTTTCTTT. Translating gives CASSEARGAEAFF.

The V call is TRBV4-2, the J call TRBJ1-2; D not certain. CDR1 LGHNA and CDR2 YNFKEQ come from the germline V gene. This CDR3 region has 14 residues. Trimming shortened V by 0 bases and J by 0 bases, and 5 bases separated the two germline ends. The CDR3 region has the DNA TGTGCCAGCAGCCAAGACGGATCTAACTATGGCTACACCTTC. It is translated as CASSQDGSNYGYTF.

As for this clone: This sample also contains other DNA sequences that code for the same CDR3. The chain links TRBV30 to TRBJ2-3; D gene unclear. From germline, CDR1 is GTSNPN and CDR2 SVGIG (reference sequence). The CDR3 is 11 residues long. Trimming took 3 bases from V and 6 from J, leaving 7 bases between them. CDR3: CAWSPRDTQYF. CDR3 coding DNA: TGTGCCTGGAGCCCTAGGGATACGCAGTATTTT.

This clone appeared a few times. The sample carries other DNA sequences with the same CDR3. The rearrangement uses TRBV9 and TRBJ2-7; the D gene is possibly TRBD1 (5 bases). The CDR3 is 14 amino acids. The germline V and J ends were trimmed by 0 bases and 3 bases, with 10 bases remaining between them. From germline, CDR1 is SGDLS and CDR2 YYNGEE. CDR3 residues: CASSVVGQGYEQYF. In DNA, the CDR3 is TGTGCCAGCAGCGTAGTAGGGCAGGGCTACGAGCAGTACTTC. The full variable domain, its missing parts supplied by reference TRBV9 and TRBJ2-7, is DSGVTQTPKHLITATGQRVTLRCSPRSGDLSVYWYQQSLDQGLQFLIQYYNGEERAKGNILERFSAQQFPDLHSELNLSSLELGDSALYFCASSVVGQGYEQYFGPGTRLTVT.

This clone appeared a few times. The chain links TRBV10-3 to TRBJ1-2; 9 positions agree with TRBD1. Trimming at V came to 3 bases and at J to 4 bases, leaving 6 bases not matched to a gene. Germline CDR1 reads ENHRY; CDR2 reads SYGVKD. CDR3 length equals 15 residues. The CDR3 spells CAISDLGTGPYGYTF. Written as DNA, the CDR3 is TGTGCCATCAGTGATCTAGGGACAGGGCCCTATGGCTACACCTTC.

The V gene is TRBV9, the J gene TRBJ2-1, with D unclear. The CDR3 contains 15 residues. Germline CDR1 and CDR2: SGDLS and YYNGEE. With 0 bases removed from V and 7 bases from J, the gap between germline ends came to 14 bases. CDR3 DNA sequence: TGTGCCAGCAGCGTAGTAGGCAGCTCGAGAAATGAGCAGTTCTTC. Its translation: CASSVVGSSRNEQFF.

CDR3 amino acids: CASSPLRGKAPNEQFF. The CDR3 nucleotides read TGCGCCAGCAGCCCCCTTCGGGGGAAGGCCCCCAATGAGCAGTTCTTC. V and J are TRBV4-1 and TRBJ2-1; D may be TRBD2 (6 bases). CDR1 is MGHRA and CDR2 is YSYEKL in the germline V gene. There are 16 residues in the CDR3. V was pared by 4 bases and J by 6 bases, with 19 bases between.

There are a few counts of this clone. The V and J genes are TRBV20-1 and TRBJ1-1; D unclear. V lost 4 bases and J lost 1, with 4 bases in between. The germline V gene has CDR1 DFQATT and CDR2 SNEGSKA (reference sequence). The CDR3 contains 11 residues. The CDR3 loop reads CSAIRNTEAFF. The CDR3 coding sequence is TGCAGTGCTATCAGGAACACTGAAGCTTTCTTT.

This chain joins TRBV5-4 and TRBJ2-5, with D unresolved. CDR3 length: 13 amino acids. Germline V CDR1 and CDR2: SGHNT, YYREEE (reference sequence). Trimming removed 2 bases from V and 2 bases from J, with 7 bases in between. Here the CDR3 reads CASSFGRQETQYF. DNA for the CDR3: TGTGCCAGCAGCTTCGGAAGACAAGAGACCCAGTACTTC.

This sequence joins TRBV5-1 and TRBJ2-7; TRBD1 matches at 8 bases. The V gene's germline CDR1 is SGHRS and CDR2 YFSETQ. V lost 4 bases and J lost 3; bases outside the gene matches: 12. The CDR3 totals 16 residues. The CDR3, as DNA: TGCGCCAGCAGCGCCCAGGGGGCAGGGGGAAACTACGAGCAGTACTTC. The encoded protein is CASSAQGAGGNYEQYF.

The rearrangement uses TRBV2 and TRBJ2-6; D perhaps matches TRBD1 (5 bases). The germline V gene encodes CDR1 SNHLY and CDR2 FYNNEI. The CDR3 is made up of 15 amino acids. V was pared by 5 bases and J by 0 bases, with 8 bases between. The CDR3 is CASSQTGSGANVLTF. The CDR3 nucleotides read TGTGCCAGCAGTCAAACAGGCTCTGGGGCCAACGTCCTGACTTTC.

V is TRBV10-3 and J is TRBJ1-2; D may be TRBD1 (5 bases). V was trimmed by 7 bases and J by 2 bases, leaving 17 bases between them. The CDR3 runs 15 residues. Germline loops: CDR1 ENHRY, CDR2 SYGVKD. Here the CDR3 reads CAITREGSSNYGYTF. Written as DNA, the CDR3 is TGTGCCATCACCCGAGAGGGGAGTTCCAACTATGGCTACACCTTC.

The genes are TRBV25-1 and TRBJ2-2; no clear D. V shed 4 bases and J shed 4 bases, with 7 bases lying between them. Per the germline V gene, CDR1 is MGHDK and CDR2 is SYGVNS. CDR3 size: 13 residues. CDR3 protein: CASSALATGELFF. Here the CDR3 DNA reads TGTGCCAGCAGTGCGCTTGCCACCGGGGAGCTGTTTTTT. Supplemented by reference TRBV25-1 and TRBJ2-2, the full variable domain reads EADIYQTPRYLVIGTGKKITLECSQTMGHDKMYWYQQDPGMELHLIHYSYGVNSTEKGDLSSESTVSRIRTEHFPLTLESARPSHTSQYLCASSALATGELFFGEGSRLTVL.

This clone occurred a few times. The chain employs TRBV29-1 and TRBJ2-7; TRBD1 matches at 7 bases. Germline V lookup: CDR1 SQVTM, CDR2 ANQGSEA. There are 11 residues in the CDR3. The ends lost 7 bases at V and 5 bases at J; junction bases unmatched: 5. Here the CDR3 reads CSAGQLDEQYF. The CDR3 DNA reads TGCAGCGCGGGACAGCTCGACGAGCAGTACTTC.